This T cell receptor beta chain was recorded in a study of blood T cell repertoires in COVID-19. As for the study in general: Samples came from the United States, Italy and Spain, spanning acute and convalescent COVID-19. T cells, B-cell-depleted T cells, or PBMCs supplied cDNA or gDNA.

The length of the CDR3 is 16 residues. The germline V gene has CDR1 SGHTA and CDR2 FQGTGA. V was trimmed by 0 bases and J by 0 bases, leaving 8 bases between them. How the authors handled the data: Amplification of reference gene primers provided the estimated nucleated cell counts. Profiled with immunoSEQ multiplex PCR; TCRdb holds only in-frame clones, not every one. D and trimming come from the DNA, and the V and J calls and clone size come from that table. The sample consists of approximately 200,000 clones, roughly 84% of them appearing once. The rearrangement joins TRBV7-3 to TRBJ2-2, with D unclear. The clonotype comes from a man aged 35 to 55 with active or convalescent COVID-19. Sequencing was done on a sample of peripheral blood. The CDR3: CASSLTSGANTGELFF. The CDR3 nucleotides read TGTGCCAGCAGCTTAACCTCTGGAGCGAACACCGGGGAGCTGTTTTTT.